This TCR beta chain was observed in a study of cytomegalovirus exposure and HLA in healthy donors. Across the study: Per a later analysis, the approximately 690 first-cohort and approximately 120 validation repertoires shared one platform. General study points: Altogether, about 160 TCR beta chains were recorded as cytomegalovirus-associated. In vitro assays verified that a few CMV-associated chains recognized CMV antigens specifically.

Repertoires were generated with immunoSEQ multiplex PCR, while TCRdb's copy carries only in-frame clones and drops some. Among some 150,000 clones listed, over 80% were seen once. The V and J ends lost 5 bases and 4 bases respectively, with 14 bases between them. The CDR3 extends over 14 amino acids. Germline V gene sequence: CDR1 LNHDA, CDR2 SQIVND (reference sequence). Points on this clone: Its antigen is currently unknown.

The TCR was taken from a man younger than 30 in good health and CMV-seropositive. The sequencing input was PBMCs. The chain uses TRBV19 and TRBJ1-1; the D is unclear. The CDR3 nucleotides read TGTGCCAGTAGTCCCACTGCGGGTGCCACTGAAGCTTTCTTT. It translates to CASSPTAGATEAFF.